A selection of T cell receptor beta chains follows, all from one sample in a study of blood T cells in healthy people across ages. TCRdb reprocessed the 5' RACE reads via MiXCR and lists one record per CDR3 protein. Altogether roughly 1,500,000 distinct CDR3 sequences are present, roughly 45% being singletons, with the ten largest covering roughly 7.9%. Source material: blood. The source of these receptors is a woman aged 18-29 years in good health. CDR3s include the opening cysteine and the closing phenylalanine or tryptophan.

TRBV10-3 | CAISEGLAGSNEQFF
TRBV3-1 | CASSHSPHEQYF
TRBV10-1 | CASSETPGQGKAYNEQFF
TRBV6-5 | CASSYSLTYEQYF
TRBV5-6 | CASSLLTSGADNEQFF
TRBV14 | CASSRFLTLEQFF
TRBV7-2 | CASSSGTGGGTDTQYF
TRBV6-6 | CTSSYGTGDYGYTF
TRBV7-9 | CAGESNYEQYF
TRBV6-1 | CASRPTGELFF
TRBV27 | CASSGGTGVHEQYF
TRBV6-5 | CASSYSSGGAYGYTF
TRBV20-1 | CSAQRGLGYGYTF
TRBV29-1 | CSVVSRGQETQYF
TRBV7-2 | CASSLTGGDTDTQYF
TRBV12-3/TRBV12-4 | CASSPVGRAYEQYF
TRBV4-1 | CASSQEGFTDTQYF
TRBV5-1 | CASSLLGLDTEAFF
TRBV20-1 | CSAPGLSGANVLTF
TRBV10-3 | CAIRVASGTSDTQYF
TRBV20-1 | CSAFKASGGEEPDTQYF
TRBV27 | CASTSTGTSGPYGGETQYF
TRBV7-2 | CASSLAGAGKTQYF
TRBV20-1 | CSATDPEESSLNYEQYF
TRBV20-1 | CSARVRTVQETQYF
TRBV27 | CASSLIAGVPGGQYF
TRBV6-2/TRBV6-3 | CASSYRVTGELFF
TRBV30 | CACTGTGNTDTQYF
TRBV6-4 | CASSALPGNEQFF
TRBV20-1 | CRARGEGTSYEQYF
TRBV25-1 | CASSEFGAGTKGYTF
TRBV24-1 | CATSDSWTADTQYF
TRBV20-1 | CSARQGQETQYF
TRBV20-1 | CSARIIRAGAGTDTQYF
TRBV12-3/TRBV12-4 | CASSSLLLTLYF
TRBV27 | CASSLFGSGTGVGEQYF
TRBV6-5 | CASSDSGVNTEAFF
TRBV4-2 | CASSQLGAGTEAFF
TRBV27 | CASSPGLALGSTDTQYF
TRBV27 | CASSYRQYGYGYTF
TRBV12-3/TRBV12-4 | CASSPLAGGNTGELFF
TRBV24-1 | CATSDFHQTGRIDNEQYF
TRBV9 | CASSVGGAEYNEQFF
TRBV6-5 | CASSYSPFSSEQFF
TRBV13 | CASSLLAGGSSTDTQYF